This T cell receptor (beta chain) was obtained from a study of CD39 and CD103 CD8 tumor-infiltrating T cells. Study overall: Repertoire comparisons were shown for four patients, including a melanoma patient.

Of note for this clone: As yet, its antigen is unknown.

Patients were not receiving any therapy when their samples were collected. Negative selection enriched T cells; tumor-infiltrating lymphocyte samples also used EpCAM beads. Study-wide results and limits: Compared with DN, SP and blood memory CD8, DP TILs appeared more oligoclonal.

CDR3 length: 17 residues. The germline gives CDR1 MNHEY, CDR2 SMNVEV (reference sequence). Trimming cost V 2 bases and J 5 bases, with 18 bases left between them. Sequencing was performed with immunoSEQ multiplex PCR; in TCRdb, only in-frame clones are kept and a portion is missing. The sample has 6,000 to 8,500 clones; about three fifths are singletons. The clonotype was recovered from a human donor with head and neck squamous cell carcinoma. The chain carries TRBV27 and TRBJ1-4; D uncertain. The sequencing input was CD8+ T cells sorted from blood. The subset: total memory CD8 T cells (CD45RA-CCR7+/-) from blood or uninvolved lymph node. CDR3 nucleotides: TGTGCCAGCAGTTTAGAAGGTCGGGCAGTTATAAATGAAAAACTGTTTTTT. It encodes CASSLEGRAVINEKLFF.